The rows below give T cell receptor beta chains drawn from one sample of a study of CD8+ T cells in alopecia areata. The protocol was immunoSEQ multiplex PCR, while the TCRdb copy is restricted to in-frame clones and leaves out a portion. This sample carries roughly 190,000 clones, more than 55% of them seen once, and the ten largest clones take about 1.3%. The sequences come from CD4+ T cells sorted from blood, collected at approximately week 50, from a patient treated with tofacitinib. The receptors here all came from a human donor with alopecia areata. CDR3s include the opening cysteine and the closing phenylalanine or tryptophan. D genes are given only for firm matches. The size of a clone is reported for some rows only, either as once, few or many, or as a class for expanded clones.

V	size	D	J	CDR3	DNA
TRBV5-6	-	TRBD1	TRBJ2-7	CASSLQGQEDF	TGTGCCAGCAGCTTGCAAGGACAGGAGGACTTC
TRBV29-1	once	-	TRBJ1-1	CSVERSGTEAFF	TGCAGCGTTGAACGCAGTGGGACTGAAGCTTTCTTT
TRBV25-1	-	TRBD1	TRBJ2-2	CASSEGQVANTGELFF	TGTGCCAGCAGTGAAGGACAGGTCGCGAACACCGGGGAGCTGTTTTTT
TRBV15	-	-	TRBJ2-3	CATLGGGPLVTQYF	TGTGCCACCCTAGGGGGGGGCCCACTAGTTACGCAGTATTTT
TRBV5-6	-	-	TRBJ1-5	CASSPRAGSQPQHF	TGTGCCAGCAGCCCTCGGGCAGGGAGTCAGCCCCAGCATTTT
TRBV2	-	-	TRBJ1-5	CASRRDTSNQPQHF	TGTGCCAGCAGACGGGACACTAGCAATCAGCCCCAGCATTTT
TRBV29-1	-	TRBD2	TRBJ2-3	CSVVGSGASTDTQYF	TGCAGCGTTGTCGGTAGCGGGGCCAGCACAGATACGCAGTATTTT
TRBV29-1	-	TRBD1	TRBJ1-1	CSVDSRDRGRSTEAFF	TGCAGCGTTGATTCCCGGGACAGGGGACGGAGCACTGAAGCTTTCTTT
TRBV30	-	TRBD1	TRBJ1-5	CAWSGTGQPQHF	TGTGCCTGGAGTGGGACAGGGCAGCCCCAGCATTTT
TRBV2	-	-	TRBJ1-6	CASSESQGKGSPLHF	TGTGCCAGCAGTGAAAGTCAGGGAAAGGGTTCACCCCTCCACTTT
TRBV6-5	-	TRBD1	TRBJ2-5	CASSETGQGGTQYF	TGTGCCAGCAGTGAAACAGGACAGGGGGGGACCCAGTACTTC
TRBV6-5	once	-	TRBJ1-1	CASSPTWKGNTEAFF	TGTGCCAGCAGTCCCACATGGAAGGGGAACACTGAAGCTTTCTTT
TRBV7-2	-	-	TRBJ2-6	CASSFLLDVLTF	TGTGCCAGCAGCTTCCTACTGGACGTCCTGACTTTC
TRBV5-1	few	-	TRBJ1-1	CASSLTESPEAFF	TGCGCCAGCAGCTTGACGGAGTCACCTGAAGCTTTCTTT
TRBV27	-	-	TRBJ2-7	CASSSSPGTTYEQYF	TGTGCCAGCAGTTCCAGCCCGGGTACCACCTACGAGCAGTACTTC
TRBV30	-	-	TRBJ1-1	CAWSVTRTEAFF	TGTGCCTGGAGTGTAACCAGGACTGAAGCTTTCTTT
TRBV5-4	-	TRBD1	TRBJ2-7	CASSPGQKSYEQYF	TGTGCCAGCAGCCCGGGACAGAAAAGCTACGAGCAGTACTTC
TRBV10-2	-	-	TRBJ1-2	CASSDTRAYGYTF	TGCGCCAGCAGTGACACCCGAGCCTATGGCTACACCTTC
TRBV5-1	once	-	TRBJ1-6	CASSLDGPDESPLHF	TGCGCCAGCAGCTTGGATGGACCAGATGAATCACCCCTCCACTTT
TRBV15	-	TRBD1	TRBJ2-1	CATSSPGTGGGEQFF	TGTGCCACCAGCAGTCCCGGGACAGGGGGTGGTGAGCAGTTCTTC
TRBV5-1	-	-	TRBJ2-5	CASSFPPETQYF	TGCGCCAGCAGCTTCCCACCTGAGACCCAGTACTTC
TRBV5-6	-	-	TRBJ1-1	CASSRALVNTEAFF	TGTGCCAGCAGCCGGGCATTGGTGAACACTGAAGCTTTCTTT
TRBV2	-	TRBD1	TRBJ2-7	CATVHRDREIYEQYF	TGTGCCACCGTGCATAGGGACAGGGAAATCTACGAGCAGTACTTC
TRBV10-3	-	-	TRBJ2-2	CAITGQLTGELFF	TGTGCCATCACAGGGCAGCTCACCGGGGAGCTGTTTTTT
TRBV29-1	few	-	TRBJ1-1	CSVMGNTEAFF	TGCAGCGTAATGGGAAACACTGAAGCTTTCTTT
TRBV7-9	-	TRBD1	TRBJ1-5	CASSRTGGDNQPQHF	TGTGCCAGCAGCCGGACAGGGGGCGACAATCAGCCCCAGCATTTT
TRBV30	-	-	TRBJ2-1	CAWSPQNNEQFF	TGTGCCTGGAGTCCACAGAACAATGAGCAGTTCTTC
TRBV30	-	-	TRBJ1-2	CAGGRQWGYTF	TGTGCCGGGGGAAGACAGTGGGGCTACACCTTC
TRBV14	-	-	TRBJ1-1	CASSQEASPAFF	TGTGCCAGCAGCCAAGAAGCTTCACCAGCTTTCTTT
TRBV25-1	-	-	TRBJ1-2	CASSAQIGYTF	TGTGCCAGCAGTGCCCAAATTGGCTACACCTTC
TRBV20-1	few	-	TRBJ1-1	CSARDLPEAFF	TGCAGTGCTAGAGATCTCCCTGAAGCTTTCTTT
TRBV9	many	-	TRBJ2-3	CASSLDTDTQYF	TGTGCCAGCAGCTTAGACACAGATACGCAGTATTTT
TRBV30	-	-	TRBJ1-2	CAWSGGGDLNGYTF	TGTGCCTGGAGCGGAGGAGGGGACTTAAACGGCTACACCTTC
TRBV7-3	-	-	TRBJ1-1	CASSSTQGSEAFF	TGTGCCAGCAGCTCAACCCAGGGCTCCGAAGCTTTCTTT
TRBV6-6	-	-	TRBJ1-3	CASSPIWADSGNTIYF	TGTGCCAGCAGTCCCATATGGGCAGACTCTGGAAACACCATATATTTT
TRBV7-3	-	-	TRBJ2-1	CASSPGGARGLGEQFF	TGTGCCAGCAGCCCCGGAGGAGCTAGAGGCCTAGGGGAGCAGTTCTTC
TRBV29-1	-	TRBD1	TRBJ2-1	CSVETGTGGVHYNEQFF	TGCAGCGTTGAAACGGGGACAGGGGGCGTACACTACAATGAGCAGTTCTTC